This T cell receptor (beta chain) was sequenced during a study of blood T cell repertoires in COVID-19. In the study overall: The United States, Italy and Spain were the sources of the acute and convalescent COVID-19 samples.

The length of the CDR3 is 12 residues. The V end was cut by 6 bases, the J end by 2 bases, with 7 bases between. The V gene's germline CDR1 is MNHNY and CDR2 SVGAGI (reference sequence). Repertoires were generated with immunoSEQ multiplex PCR, while TCRdb's copy carries only in-frame clones and drops some. Of 62,000 or so clones listed, 88% are singletons. The sequencing sample was made of peripheral blood. This receptor was taken from a human donor in a cohort sampled during active COVID-19. The gene calls are TRBV6-6 and TRBJ2-5, with a tentative D call TRBD2 (5 bases). The CDR3 region has the DNA TGTGCCAGCAGATCGGGACAAGAGACCCAGTACTTC. Its translation is CASRSGQETQYF.